This T cell receptor beta chain was recorded in a study of long-term antiretroviral therapy in people with HIV. Study results and caveats: Pre-ART clonal expansions dominated every time point's repertoire. Viral resistance, ART adherence and therapy changes all lacked available data.

The assay, immunoSEQ v3.0, was run at survey level. Generated by immunoSEQ multiplex PCR, the TCRdb table keeps only in-frame clones and is missing some. In the table there are tens of thousands of clones, roughly four fifths of which are singletons. Concerning this clone: Its antigen is still unknown.

V trimming: 3 bases; J trimming: 7 bases; junction bases outside the gene matches: 3. Germline assignment: CDR1 MNHEY and CDR2 SMNVEV (reference sequence). The CDR3 loop spans 13 amino acids. The material was unsorted PBMCs, obtained 1.1 years before starting antiretroviral therapy. The receptor was isolated from a woman in her twenties or thirties with HIV. V and J are TRBV27 and TRBJ1-5; 7 positions match TRBD1. The CDR3 bases are TGTGCCAGCAGTTTTGACAGGGCACAGCCCCAGCATTTT. This codes for CASSFDRAQPQHF.